This entry features one TCR beta chain sequence. Its antigen is unknown. The PCR ran on 60 Vbeta and 13 Jbeta primers. Produced via immunoSEQ multiplex PCR; TCRdb's table is partial and in-frame only. This table holds about 190,000 clones, about 89% found once. The trim removed 7 bases at V and 1 base at J, leaving 5 bases unmatched. The CDR3 is 14 residues long. From germline, CDR1 is MNHNS and CDR2 SASEGT. This sample was included in a study of cytomegalovirus exposure and HLA in healthy donors. Study-level background: Earlier work reported 110 million or so unique TCR beta sequences from 150 million to 200 million T cells.

Study-level findings and limits: A later analysis showed that HLA-associated TCR beta chains had undergone more clonal expansion than equally common others. Later on, a genetic analysis was performed. It linked a missense variant in DCLRE1C with V- and J-gene trimming of TCR beta.

The gene calls are TRBV6-1 and TRBJ2-7; 9 bases agree with TRBD1. The sample consisted of PBMCs. This TCR derives from a young man in good health and CMV-seronegative. This CDR3 is CASISGTGSYEQYF. CDR3 bases: TGTGCCAGCATCTCCGGGACAGGGTCCTACGAGCAGTACTTC.